The 26 T cell receptor beta chains below come from one sample, sequenced in a study of neoadjuvant anti-PD-1 for oral cavity cancer. Assay: immunoSEQ multiplex PCR; the TCRdb copy retains only in-frame clones and omits some. The table records 13,000 to 15,000 clones, about four fifths of them present only once. Time point in this sample: after neoadjuvant nivolumab, at surgical resection. Sequencing was performed on PBMCs, taken after nivolumab (anti-PD-1) treatment. The receptors shown here come from a person between 40 and 85 years old with oral cavity squamous cell carcinoma.

This chain connects TRBV9 to TRBJ1-5; D is perhaps TRBD1 (6 bases). V was pared by 5 bases and J by 6 bases, with 15 bases between. CDR3 size: 14 residues. CDR1 and CDR2 (germline): SGDLS, YYNGEE. The CDR3 loop is CASSGVGAGQPQHF. In DNA, the CDR3 is TGTGCCAGCAGTGGAGTGGGGGCAGGTCAGCCCCAGCATTTT.

The chain recombines TRBV19 with TRBJ2-2; 11 bases are a match to TRBD2. The V gene end was trimmed by 6 bases and the J gene end by 8 bases; junction bases not matched to a gene: 8. This CDR3 comprises 15 residues. Germline-derived CDR1 and CDR2 are LNHDA and SQIVND (reference sequence). This CDR3 reads CASRLTSGTLGELFF. The CDR3 coding sequence is TGTGCCAGTAGGCTGACTAGCGGGACGCTGGGGGAGCTGTTTTTT.

The CDR3 sequence: CASSQSSGANVLTF. The CDR3 bases are TGTGCCAGCAGCCAGAGCTCTGGGGCCAACGTCCTGACTTTC. The genes are TRBV9 and TRBJ2-6; D remains ambiguous. Germline lookup yields CDR1 SGDLS and CDR2 YYNGEE. V lost 4 bases to trimming and J lost 0 bases, with 5 bases between them. CDR3 size: 14 residues.

The chain combines TRBV28 with TRBJ2-3; 7 bases line up with TRBD1. Germline values: CDR1 MDHEN, CDR2 SYDVKM. J was trimmed by 5 bases and V by 5 bases; bases with no gene match: 7. This CDR3 region has 14 residues. CDR3 residues: CASSPTGIRDTQYF. CDR3 in DNA: TGTGCCAGCAGTCCGACAGGGATCAGAGATACGCAGTATTTT.

This clone was recorded only once. The rearrangement joins TRBV7-6 to TRBJ2-1, with 12 bases fitting TRBD2. This CDR3 has 15 amino acids. Germline lookup yields CDR1 SGHVS and CDR2 FNYEAQ. V trimming: 5 bases; J trimming: 10 bases; junction bases outside the gene matches: 9. The CDR3 bases are TGTGCCAGCAGCCCTAGCGGGAGGGTCTTGGAGGAGCAGTTCTTC. It is translated as CASSPSGRVLEEQFF.

This chain joins TRBV2 and TRBJ1-5; D is unresolved. CDR3 length: 15 amino acids. Trimming left V 4 bases short and J 8 bases short, with 18 bases between. CDR1 SNHLY and CDR2 FYNNEI come from the germline V gene. CDR3 sequence (DNA): TGTGCCAGCAGTGTGATGGGAGGAGGTATAGAGCCCCAGCATTTT. Translated, it gives CASSVMGGGIEPQHF.

This sequence joins TRBV5-1 and TRBJ2-7; D may be TRBD2 (6 bases). Germline CDR1 SGHRS, CDR2 YFSETQ. The CDR3 totals 14 residues. Trimming took off 7 bases at V and 7 bases at J, with 21 bases between the two ends. CDR3 nucleotides: TGCGCCAGCTCCCCCGGGACTGTCTATAGGGAGCAGTACTTC. It specifies CASSPGTVYREQYF.

The CDR3 DNA reads TGTGCCAGCAGCTTGGGGAGGCAGGGTCTAAATGAGCAGTTCTTC. This sequence encodes CASSLGRQGLNEQFF. The V and J genes are TRBV5-6 and TRBJ2-1; the D call may be TRBD1 or TRBD2 (5 bases each). The CDR3 has 15 amino acids. The germline V gene has CDR1 SGHDT and CDR2 YYEEEE. The V gene lost 0 bases and the J gene lost 7 bases, with 14 bases spanning the gap.

This clone has a single count. This chain connects TRBV5-1 to TRBJ2-5, with a weak D call TRBD2 (6 bases). Germline V gene lookup returns CDR1 SGHRS and CDR2 YFSETQ. This CDR3 spans 15 amino acids. Trimming removed 4 bases from V and 3 bases from J, with 16 bases in between. The CDR3 here is CASSEGQGGEETQYF. The CDR3 DNA reads TGCGCCAGCAGCGAGGGTCAGGGAGGCGAAGAGACCCAGTACTTC.

The chain employs TRBV6-5 and TRBJ2-7, with 8 nucleotides matching TRBD1. Germline V lookup: CDR1 MNHEY, CDR2 SVGAGI. The CDR3 loop spans 15 amino acids. J lost 2 bases, V lost 4 bases, and 7 bases had no gene match. CDR3 residues: CASSSLTGAAYEQYF. CDR3 nucleotides: TGTGCCAGCAGTTCCCTGACAGGGGCAGCCTACGAGCAGTACTTC.

This chain links TRBV6-5 with TRBJ1-1, with a tentative D call TRBD1 (5 bases). Germline assignment: CDR1 MNHEY and CDR2 SVGAGI. V lost 6 bases and J 1 base, leaving 12 bases between the germline ends. The CDR3 is made up of 14 amino acids. CDR3 sequence reads: CASRNRWENTEAFF. The CDR3 DNA reads TGTGCCAGCAGGAACAGGTGGGAGAACACTGAAGCTTTCTTT.

J is TRBJ2-1 and V is TRBV10-3; D gene unclear. V lost 2 bases to trimming and J lost 0 bases, with 11 bases between them. The CDR3 sequence is 16 residues long. Germline V gives CDR1 ENHRY, CDR2 SYGVKD. CDR3 loop: CAISERQLSSYNEQFF. CDR3 sequence (DNA): TGTGCCATCAGTGAGCGGCAACTTAGCTCCTACAATGAGCAGTTCTTC.

The chain employs TRBV5-1 and TRBJ2-1; 12 nucleotides line up with TRBD2. Germline V gene lookup returns CDR1 SGHRS and CDR2 YFSETQ. V shed 4 bases and J 4 bases; nucleotides not matched to a gene: 6. This CDR3 spans 16 amino acids. The CDR3 coding sequence is TGCGCCAGCAGCGCCCAACTAGCGGGGGGATACAATGAGCAGTTCTTC. Translating gives CASSAQLAGGYNEQFF. The full variable domain, in which reference TRBV5-1 and TRBJ2-1 provide the parts outside the CDR3, is KAGVTQTPRYLIKTRGQQVTLSCSPISGHRSVSWYQQTPGQGLQFLFEYFSETQRNKGNFPGRFSGRQFSNSRSEMNVSTLELGDSALYLCASSAQLAGGYNEQFFGPGTRLTVL.

The genes are TRBV5-1 and TRBJ2-3, with D unresolved. The V gene's germline CDR1 is SGHRS and CDR2 YFSETQ. This CDR3 contains 15 residues. The V end lost 0 bases, the J end lost 0 bases, and 8 bases lay between the germline ends. CDR3 protein: CASSLDGTSTDTQYF. The CDR3, as DNA: TGCGCCAGCAGCTTGGACGGAACTAGCACAGATACGCAGTATTTT.

The chain joins TRBV19 to TRBJ2-6; weak D call: TRBD1 (6 bases). The CDR3 totals 15 residues. Germline V CDR1 and CDR2: LNHDA, SQIVND (reference sequence). V shed 5 bases and J shed 4 bases, with 12 bases lying between them. The DNA for the CDR3 is TGTGCCAGTAGTTCACAGGGTGCCGGGGCCAACGTCCTGACTTTC. Translated: CASSSQGAGANVLTF.

The chain employs TRBV2 and TRBJ2-7, with 10 bases fitting TRBD1. This CDR3 is 13 amino acids long. The germline V gene has CDR1 SNHLY and CDR2 FYNNEI. The V and J ends lost 6 bases and 3 bases, in that order; junction bases with no gene match: 2. CDR3 loop: CASRRTGGYEQYF. The CDR3 DNA is TGTGCCAGCAGGCGGACAGGGGGCTACGAGCAGTACTTC.

The J gene is TRBJ1-2, the V gene TRBV19, with a tentative D call TRBD1 (5 bases). The length of the CDR3 is 16 residues. Per the germline V gene, CDR1 is LNHDA and CDR2 is SQIVND (reference sequence). V was trimmed by 0 bases and J by 4 bases, leaving 15 bases between them. The CDR3 sequence is CASSIEGRQSSYGYTF. CDR3 nucleotide sequence: TGTGCCAGTAGTATAGAAGGCCGACAGTCCTCCTATGGCTACACCTTC.

The CDR3 loop is CASSLNGQPQHF. CDR3 in DNA: TGTGCCAGCAGTTTAAACGGACAGCCCCAGCATTTT. The V gene is TRBV27, the J gene TRBJ1-5; D gene uncertain. This CDR3 spans 12 amino acids. V gave up 2 bases and J gave up 7 bases, with 6 bases separating them. Germline V gene lookup returns CDR1 MNHEY and CDR2 SMNVEV (reference sequence).

This clone has only one observation. The gene calls are TRBV29-1 and TRBJ2-3; D gene uncertain. Germline CDR1 reads SQVTM; CDR2 reads ANQGSEA. The CDR3 loop spans 12 amino acids. Trimming took 4 bases from V and 4 from J, leaving 9 bases between them. The CDR3 region is CSVVVGSDTQYF. CDR3 sequence (DNA): TGCAGCGTTGTTGTCGGATCAGATACGCAGTATTTT.

A few counts support this clone. The chain employs TRBV5-6 and TRBJ1-5, with 7 bases fitting TRBD1. Germline assignment: CDR1 SGHDT and CDR2 YYEEEE. The CDR3 sequence is 15 residues long. With 2 bases clipped from V and 1 base from J, the junction kept 3 bases outside the gene matches. Written as DNA, the CDR3 is TGTGCCAGCAGCTTATGGGACAGAAGCAATCAGCCCCAGCATTTT. Translation: CASSLWDRSNQPQHF.

The chain uses TRBV29-1 and TRBJ1-4, with D possibly matching TRBD1 (5 bases). The CDR3 contains 14 residues. V was trimmed by 7 bases and J by 7 bases, leaving 19 bases between them. Germline CDR1 is SQVTM and CDR2 is ANQGSEA. CDR3 region: CSASDAGLTEKLFF. Written as DNA, the CDR3 is TGCAGCGCCTCTGACGCGGGGCTAACTGAAAAACTGTTTTTT.

This rearrangement joins TRBV5-1 to TRBJ2-5; D gene ambiguous. The germline V gene encodes CDR1 SGHRS and CDR2 YFSETQ. The CDR3 loop spans 15 amino acids. V was trimmed by 0 bases and J by 3 bases, leaving 12 bases between them. The CDR3 is CASSLEDLSKETQYF. The DNA for the CDR3 is TGCGCCAGCAGCTTGGAGGACCTTTCCAAAGAGACCCAGTACTTC.

This sequence joins TRBV23-1 and TRBJ2-7; D may be TRBD1 (6 bases). TRBV23-1 is treated as an ORF (open reading frame) with a function not yet certain. This CDR3 is 13 amino acids long. Trimming took off 7 bases at V and 7 bases at J, with 17 bases between the two ends. The CDR3 nucleotides are TGCGCCAGCACAGACAGGCCCCTGGGGGAGCAGTACTTC. Its translation is CASTDRPLGEQYF.

The chain recombines TRBV6-1 with TRBJ1-2; D unclear. Germline lookup yields CDR1 MNHNS and CDR2 SASEGT. This CDR3 contains 15 residues. The V and J ends lost 4 bases and 4 bases respectively, with 16 bases between them. The chain's CDR3 is CASSGRPEGGYGYTF. For the CDR3, the DNA is TGTGCCAGCAGTGGACGGCCGGAAGGTGGCTATGGCTACACCTTC.

CDR3 nucleotide sequence: TGTGCCAGCAGTCAGCGTGGGGGGCCGTCAGATACGCAGTATTTT. It yields the protein CASSQRGGPSDTQYF. V and J are TRBV2 and TRBJ2-3; D possibly matches TRBD1 or TRBD2 (6 bases each). Trimming took off 5 bases at V and 4 bases at J, with 16 bases between the two ends. The germline V gene has CDR1 SNHLY and CDR2 FYNNEI. The length of the CDR3 is 15 residues.

The chain couples TRBV19 to TRBJ2-2; 14 bases align to TRBD2. Germline lookup yields CDR1 LNHDA and CDR2 SQIVND (reference sequence). This CDR3 has 17 amino acids. The ends lost 6 bases at V and 4 bases at J; junction bases unmatched: 7. The CDR3: CASSRGLAGVGTGELFF. As DNA, the CDR3 is TGTGCCAGTAGCCGGGGACTAGCGGGAGTCGGCACCGGGGAGCTGTTTTTT.